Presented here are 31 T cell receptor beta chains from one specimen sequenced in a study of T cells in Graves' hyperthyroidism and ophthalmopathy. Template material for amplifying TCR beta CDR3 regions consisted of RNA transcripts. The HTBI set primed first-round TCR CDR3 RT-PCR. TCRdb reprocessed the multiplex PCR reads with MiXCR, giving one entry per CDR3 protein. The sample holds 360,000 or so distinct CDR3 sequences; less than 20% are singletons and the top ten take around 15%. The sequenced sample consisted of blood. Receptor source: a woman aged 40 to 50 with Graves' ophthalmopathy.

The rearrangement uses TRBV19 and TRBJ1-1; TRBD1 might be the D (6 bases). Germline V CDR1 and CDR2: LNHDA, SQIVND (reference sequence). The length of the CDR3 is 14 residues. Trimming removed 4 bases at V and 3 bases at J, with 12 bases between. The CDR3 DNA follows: TGTGCCAGTAGTACCGGACAGTTGTACACTGAAGCTTTCTTT. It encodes CASSTGQLYTEAFF.

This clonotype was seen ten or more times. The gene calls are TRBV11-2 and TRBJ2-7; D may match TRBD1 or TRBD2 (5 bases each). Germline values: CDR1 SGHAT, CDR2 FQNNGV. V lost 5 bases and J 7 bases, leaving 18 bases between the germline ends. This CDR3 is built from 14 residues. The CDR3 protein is CASSDRGPKGEQYF. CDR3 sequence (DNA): TGTGCCAGCAGCGATCGAGGGCCGAAGGGGGAGCAGTACTTC.

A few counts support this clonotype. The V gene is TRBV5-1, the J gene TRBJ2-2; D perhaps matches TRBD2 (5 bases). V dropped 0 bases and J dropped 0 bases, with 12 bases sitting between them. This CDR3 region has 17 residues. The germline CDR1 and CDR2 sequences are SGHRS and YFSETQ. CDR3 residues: CASSLAAERPNTGELFF. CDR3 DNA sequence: TGCGCCAGCAGCTTGGCAGCGGAGAGGCCGAACACCGGGGAGCTGTTTTTT.

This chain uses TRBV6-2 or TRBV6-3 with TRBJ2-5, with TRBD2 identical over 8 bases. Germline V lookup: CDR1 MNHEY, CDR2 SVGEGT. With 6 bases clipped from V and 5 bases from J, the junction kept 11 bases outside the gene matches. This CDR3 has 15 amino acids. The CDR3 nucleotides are TGTGCCAGCAGCTACATGAGCGGGAGTGAGGAGACCCAGTACTTC. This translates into CASSYMSGSEETQYF.

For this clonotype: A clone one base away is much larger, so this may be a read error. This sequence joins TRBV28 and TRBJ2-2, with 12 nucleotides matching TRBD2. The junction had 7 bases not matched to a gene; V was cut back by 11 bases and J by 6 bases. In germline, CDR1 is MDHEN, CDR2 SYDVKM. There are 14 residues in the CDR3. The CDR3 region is CAVTSGSVAGELFF. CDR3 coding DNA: TGTGCCGTGACTAGCGGGAGTGTAGCCGGGGAGCTGTTTTTT.

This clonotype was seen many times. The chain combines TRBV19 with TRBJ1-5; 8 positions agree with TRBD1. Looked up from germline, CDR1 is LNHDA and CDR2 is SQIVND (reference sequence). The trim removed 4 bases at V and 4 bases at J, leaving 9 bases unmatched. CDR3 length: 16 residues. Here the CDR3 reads CASSTTGVLGNQPQHF. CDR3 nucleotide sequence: TGTGCCAGTAGTACGACAGGGGTACTTGGGAATCAGCCCCAGCATTTT.

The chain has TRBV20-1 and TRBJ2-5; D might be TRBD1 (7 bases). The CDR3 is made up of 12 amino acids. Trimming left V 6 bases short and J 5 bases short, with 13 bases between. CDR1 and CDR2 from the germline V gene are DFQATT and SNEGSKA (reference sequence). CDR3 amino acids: CSATTGRETQYF. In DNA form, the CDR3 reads TGCAGTGCAACGACAGGGAGGGAGACCCAGTACTTC.

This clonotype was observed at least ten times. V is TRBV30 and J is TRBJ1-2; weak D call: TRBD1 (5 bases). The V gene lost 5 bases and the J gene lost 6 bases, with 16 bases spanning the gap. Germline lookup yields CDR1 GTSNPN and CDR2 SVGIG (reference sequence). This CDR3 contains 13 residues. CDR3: CAWVPGPGHGYTF. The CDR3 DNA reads TGTGCCTGGGTTCCGGGACCAGGCCATGGCTACACCTTC. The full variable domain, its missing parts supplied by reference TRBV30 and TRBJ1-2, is SQTIHQWPATLVQPVGSPLSLECTVEGTSNPNLYWYRQAAGRGLQLLFYSVGIGQISSEVPQNLSASRPQDRQFILSSKKLLLSDSGFYLCAWVPGPGHGYTFGSGTRLTVV.

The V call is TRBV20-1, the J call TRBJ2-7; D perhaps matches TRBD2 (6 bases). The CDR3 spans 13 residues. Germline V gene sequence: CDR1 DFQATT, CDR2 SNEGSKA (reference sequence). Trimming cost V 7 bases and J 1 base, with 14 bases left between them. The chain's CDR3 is CSVQGGDSYEQYF. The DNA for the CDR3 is TGCAGTGTCCAGGGCGGGGATTCCTACGAGCAGTACTTC.

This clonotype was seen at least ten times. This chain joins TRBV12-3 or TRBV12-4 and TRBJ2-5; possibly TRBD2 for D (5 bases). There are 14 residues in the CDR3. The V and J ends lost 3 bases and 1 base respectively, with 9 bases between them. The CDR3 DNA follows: TGTGCCAGCAGTTTCGGAGGCATCCAAGAGACCCAGTACTTC. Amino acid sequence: CASSFGGIQETQYF.

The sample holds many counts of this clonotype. CDR3 amino acids: CSARSLTSGSPETQYF. DNA of the CDR3: TGCAGTGCTAGAAGTTTAACTAGCGGGAGTCCAGAGACCCAGTACTTC. This sequence joins TRBV20-1 and TRBJ2-5; 11 nucleotides align to TRBD2. Trimming at V came to 2 bases and at J to 4 bases, leaving 9 bases not matched to a gene. The CDR3 loop spans 16 amino acids. Germline values: CDR1 DFQATT, CDR2 SNEGSKA (reference sequence).

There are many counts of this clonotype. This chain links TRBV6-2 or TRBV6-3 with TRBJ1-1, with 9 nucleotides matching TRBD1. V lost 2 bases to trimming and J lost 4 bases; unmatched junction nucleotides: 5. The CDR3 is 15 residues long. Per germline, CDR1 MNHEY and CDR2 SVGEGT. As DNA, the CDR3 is TGTGCCAGCAGTTACAGAGGACAGGGGTTCACTGAAGCTTTCTTT. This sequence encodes CASSYRGQGFTEAFF.

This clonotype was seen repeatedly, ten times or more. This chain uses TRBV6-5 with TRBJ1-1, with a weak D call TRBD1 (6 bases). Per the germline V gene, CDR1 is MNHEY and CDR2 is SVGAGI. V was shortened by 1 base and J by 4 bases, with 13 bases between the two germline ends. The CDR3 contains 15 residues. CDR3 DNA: TGTGCCAGCAGTTACTACAGGGAAGTGACCACTGAAGCTTTCTTT. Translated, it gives CASSYYREVTTEAFF.

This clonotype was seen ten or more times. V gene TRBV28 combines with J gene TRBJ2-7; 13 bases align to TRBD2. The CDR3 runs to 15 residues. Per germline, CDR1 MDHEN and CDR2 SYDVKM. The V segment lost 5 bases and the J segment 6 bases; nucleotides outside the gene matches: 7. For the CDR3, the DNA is TGTGCCAGCAGTACACGGACTAGCGGGAGCCTCGAGCAGTACTTC. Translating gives CASSTRTSGSLEQYF.

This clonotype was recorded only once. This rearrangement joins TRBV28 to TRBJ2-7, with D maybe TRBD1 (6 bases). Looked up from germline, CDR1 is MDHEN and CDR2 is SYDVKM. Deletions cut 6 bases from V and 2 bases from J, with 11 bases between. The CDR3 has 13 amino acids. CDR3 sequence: CASREQGPYEQYF. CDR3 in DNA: TGTGCCAGCAGGGAACAGGGTCCCTACGAGCAGTACTTC. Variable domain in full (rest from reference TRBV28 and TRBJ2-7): DVKVTQSSRYLVKRTGEKVFLECVQDMDHENMFWYRQDPGLGLRLIYFSYDVKMKEKGDIPEGYSVSREKKERFSLILESASTNQTSMYLCASREQGPYEQYFGPGTRLTVT.

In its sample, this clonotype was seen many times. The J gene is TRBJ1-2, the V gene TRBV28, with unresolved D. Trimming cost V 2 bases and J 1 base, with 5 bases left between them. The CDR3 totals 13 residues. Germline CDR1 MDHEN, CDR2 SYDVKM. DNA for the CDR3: TGTGCCAGCAGTTTAGGCTATAACTATGGCTACACCTTC. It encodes CASSLGYNYGYTF.

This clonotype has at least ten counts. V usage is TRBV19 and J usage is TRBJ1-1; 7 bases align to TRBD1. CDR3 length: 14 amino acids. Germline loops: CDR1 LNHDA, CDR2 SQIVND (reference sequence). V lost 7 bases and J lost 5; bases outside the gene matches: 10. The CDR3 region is CASIVGQAGTEAFF. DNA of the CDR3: TGTGCCAGTATCGTCGGACAGGCGGGGACTGAAGCTTTCTTT.

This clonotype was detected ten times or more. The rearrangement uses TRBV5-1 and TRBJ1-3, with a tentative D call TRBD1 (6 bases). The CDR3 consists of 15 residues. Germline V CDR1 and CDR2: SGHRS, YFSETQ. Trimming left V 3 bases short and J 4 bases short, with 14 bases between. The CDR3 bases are TGCGCCAGCAGCTCCTCGGGGGCCGAAGGAAACACCATATATTTT. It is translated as CASSSSGAEGNTIYF. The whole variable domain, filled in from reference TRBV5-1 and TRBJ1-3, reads KAGVTQTPRYLIKTRGQQVTLSCSPISGHRSVSWYQQTPGQGLQFLFEYFSETQRNKGNFPGRFSGRQFSNSRSEMNVSTLELGDSALYLCASSSSGAEGNTIYFGEGSWLTVV.

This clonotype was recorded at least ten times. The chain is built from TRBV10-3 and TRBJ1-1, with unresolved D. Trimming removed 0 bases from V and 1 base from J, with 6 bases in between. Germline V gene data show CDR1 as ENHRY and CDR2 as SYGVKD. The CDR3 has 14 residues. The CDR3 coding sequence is TGTGCCATCAGTGAGTCTTTCGGGAACACTGAAGCTTTCTTT. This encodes CAISESFGNTEAFF.

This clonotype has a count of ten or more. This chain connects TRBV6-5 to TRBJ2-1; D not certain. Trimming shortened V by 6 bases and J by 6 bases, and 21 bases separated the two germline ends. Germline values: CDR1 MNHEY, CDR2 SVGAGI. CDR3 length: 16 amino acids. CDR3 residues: CASSQQRALRGNEQFF. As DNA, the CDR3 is TGTGCCAGCAGCCAACAACGGGCCCTCCGAGGCAATGAGCAGTTCTTC.

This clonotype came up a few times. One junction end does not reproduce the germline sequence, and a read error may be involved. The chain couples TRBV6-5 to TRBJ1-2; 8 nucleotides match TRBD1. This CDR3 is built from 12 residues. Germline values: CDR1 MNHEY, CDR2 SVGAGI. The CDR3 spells CASSSTGALRVF. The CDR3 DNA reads TGTGCCAGCAGTTCGACAGGGGCCTTGAGGGTCTTC.

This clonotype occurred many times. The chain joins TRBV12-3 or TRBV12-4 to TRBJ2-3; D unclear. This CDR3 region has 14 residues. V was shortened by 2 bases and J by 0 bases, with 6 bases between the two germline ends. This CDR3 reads CASSLKLSTDTQYF. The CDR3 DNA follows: TGTGCCAGCAGTTTAAAACTTAGCACAGATACGCAGTATTTT.

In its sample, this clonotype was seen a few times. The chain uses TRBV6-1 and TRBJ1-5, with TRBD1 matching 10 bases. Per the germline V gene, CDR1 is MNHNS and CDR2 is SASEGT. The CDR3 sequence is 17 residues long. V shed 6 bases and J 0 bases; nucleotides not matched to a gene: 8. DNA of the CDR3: TGTGCCAGCAGCCCCGGGACAGGGGAGGTTAGCAATCAGCCCCAGCATTTT. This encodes CASSPGTGEVSNQPQHF.

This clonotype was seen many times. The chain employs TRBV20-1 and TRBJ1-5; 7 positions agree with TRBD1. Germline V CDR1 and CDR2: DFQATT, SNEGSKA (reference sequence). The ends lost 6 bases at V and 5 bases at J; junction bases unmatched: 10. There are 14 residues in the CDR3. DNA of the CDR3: TGCAGTGCCGGGGGGGGGACAGAATATCAGCCCCAGCATTTT. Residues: CSAGGGTEYQPQHF.

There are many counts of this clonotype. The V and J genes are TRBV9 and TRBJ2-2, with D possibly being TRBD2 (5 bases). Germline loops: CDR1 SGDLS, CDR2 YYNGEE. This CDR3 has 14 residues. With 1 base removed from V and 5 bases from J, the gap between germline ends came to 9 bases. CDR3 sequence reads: CASSVRELTGELFF. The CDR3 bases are TGTGCCAGCAGCGTAAGGGAGTTGACCGGGGAGCTGTTTTTT.

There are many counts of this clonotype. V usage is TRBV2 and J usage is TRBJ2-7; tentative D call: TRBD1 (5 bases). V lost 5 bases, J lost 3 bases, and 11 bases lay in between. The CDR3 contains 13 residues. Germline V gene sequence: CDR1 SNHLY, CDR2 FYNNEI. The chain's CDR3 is CASSLLQVYEQYF. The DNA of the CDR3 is TGTGCCAGCAGTCTACTACAGGTCTACGAGCAGTACTTC.

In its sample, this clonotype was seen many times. The CDR3 reads CATSDTGLSGANVLTF. CDR3 bases: TGTGCCACCAGTGACACAGGACTCTCTGGGGCCAACGTCCTGACTTTC. V and J are TRBV24-1 and TRBJ2-6, with D perhaps given as TRBD1 or TRBD2 (5 bases each). V lost 4 bases, J lost 0 bases, and 9 bases lay in between. CDR3 length: 16 residues. Germline V gene lookup returns CDR1 KGHDR and CDR2 SFDVKD.

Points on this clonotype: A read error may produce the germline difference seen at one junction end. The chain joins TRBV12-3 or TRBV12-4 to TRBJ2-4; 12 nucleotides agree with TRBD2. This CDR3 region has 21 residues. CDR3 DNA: TGTGCCGGCAGTTTTCACAGGAGAGGACTAGCGGGACGCCTAGCCAAAGACATTCAGTACTTC. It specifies CAGSFHRRGLAGRLAKDIQYF.

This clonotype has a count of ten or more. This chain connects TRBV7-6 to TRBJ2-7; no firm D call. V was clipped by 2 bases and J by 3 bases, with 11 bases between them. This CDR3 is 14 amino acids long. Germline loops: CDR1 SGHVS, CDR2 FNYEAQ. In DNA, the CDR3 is TGTGCCAGCAGCTTAACCGATTTTGGCTACGAGCAGTACTTC. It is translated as CASSLTDFGYEQYF.

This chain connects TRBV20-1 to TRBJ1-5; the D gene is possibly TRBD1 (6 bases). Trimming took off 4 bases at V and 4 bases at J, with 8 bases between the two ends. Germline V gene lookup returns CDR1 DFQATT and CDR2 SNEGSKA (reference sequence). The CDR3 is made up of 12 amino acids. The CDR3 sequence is CSAMGANQPQHF. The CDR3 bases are TGCAGTGCTATGGGGGCAAATCAGCCCCAGCATTTT.

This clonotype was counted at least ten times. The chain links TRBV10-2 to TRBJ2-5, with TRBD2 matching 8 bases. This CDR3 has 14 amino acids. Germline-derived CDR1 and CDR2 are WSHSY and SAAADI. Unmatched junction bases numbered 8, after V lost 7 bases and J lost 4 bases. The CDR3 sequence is CASTRTSTGETQYF. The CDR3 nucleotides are TGCGCCAGCACCAGGACTAGCACTGGAGAGACCCAGTACTTC.